A single sample is the source of the 28 T cell receptor beta chains below, sequenced in a study of blood T cell repertoires in COVID-19. The repertoire was sequenced with immunoSEQ multiplex PCR; TCRdb's copy has only in-frame clones and lacks some. The sample lists 150,000 to 190,000 clones, about 86% occurring once. The specimen was PBMCs or T cells enriched from blood (not recorded which). All receptors derive from a man over 45 who had recovered from COVID-19.

The V and J genes are TRBV6-5 and TRBJ1-4, with 9 bases aligning to TRBD1. Germline assignment: CDR1 MNHEY and CDR2 SVGAGI. The V segment lost 6 bases and the J segment 7 bases; nucleotides outside the gene matches: 3. This CDR3 has 13 residues. CDR3 in DNA: TGTGCCAGCAGCCGGGACAGGGTTGAAAAACTGTTTTTT. Its translation: CASSRDRVEKLFF.

The rearrangement uses TRBV4-3 and TRBJ2-2; maybe TRBD1 (5 bases). With 3 bases removed from V and 5 bases from J, the gap between germline ends came to 10 bases. CDR1 is LGHNA and CDR2 is YSLEER in the germline V gene. CDR3 size: 14 residues. The CDR3 DNA follows: TGCGCCAGCAGCCAGGGCTCAGGGACCGGGGAGCTGTTTTTT. Its translation is CASSQGSGTGELFF.

This clone was observed once. V is TRBV19 and J is TRBJ1-3; 8 bases align to TRBD1. V gave up 8 bases and J gave up 4 bases; unmatched junction bases: 7. This CDR3 region has 14 residues. Germline V gives CDR1 LNHDA, CDR2 SQIVND (reference sequence). Here the CDR3 DNA reads TGTGCCAGTCTCCAGGGGGCTACGGGAAACACCATATATTTT. It translates to CASLQGATGNTIYF.

V and J are TRBV20-1 and TRBJ2-2; weak D call: TRBD2 (7 bases). CDR1 is DFQATT and CDR2 is SNEGSKA in the germline V gene (reference sequence). The germline V and J ends were trimmed by 3 bases and 6 bases, with 14 bases remaining between them. The CDR3 is 14 amino acids. In nucleotides, the CDR3 is TGCAGTGCTAGTGTTCGGGGGGCCCCCGGGGAGCTGTTTTTT. Encoded protein: CSASVRGAPGELFF.

This clone has a single count. This chain connects TRBV6-5 to TRBJ1-1, with 7 bases that match TRBD1. This CDR3 is 15 amino acids long. CDR1 and CDR2 from the germline V gene are MNHEY and SVGAGI. Unmatched junction bases numbered 10, after V lost 6 bases and J lost 3 bases. CDR3 in DNA: TGTGCCAGCAGGGACACAGGGGCGTCGGACACTGAAGCTTTCTTT. Amino acids: CASRDTGASDTEAFF.

In its sample, this clone was seen a few times. The V call is TRBV9, the J call TRBJ1-2; 9 bases agree with TRBD1. Trimming at V came to 6 bases and at J to 7 bases, leaving 7 bases not matched to a gene. CDR1 and CDR2 from the germline V gene are SGDLS and YYNGEE. The CDR3 length is 13 residues. This CDR3 reads CASNSGQGGGYTF. CDR3 bases: TGTGCCAGCAACTCGGGACAGGGTGGTGGCTACACCTTC.

In this sample, this clone turned up a few times. The chain links TRBV25-1 to TRBJ1-4; D unclear. The CDR3 is made up of 15 amino acids. V shed 3 bases and J shed 5 bases, with 13 bases lying between them. Germline V gives CDR1 MGHDK, CDR2 SYGVNS. The CDR3 protein is CASSDDNLQNEKLFF. The CDR3 DNA reads TGTGCCAGCAGTGATGATAATCTGCAGAATGAAAAACTGTTTTTT.

This chain links TRBV3-1 (or the pseudogene TRBV3-2) with TRBJ2-7; weak D call: TRBD1 (5 bases). V was pared by 0 bases and J by 3 bases, with 15 bases between. The germline gives CDR1 LGHDT, CDR2 YNNKEL (reference sequence). The CDR3 has 16 residues. The CDR3: CASSQDVGQPHYEQYF. DNA of the CDR3: TGTGCCAGCAGCCAAGATGTAGGACAACCTCACTACGAGCAGTACTTC.

This chain joins TRBV7-6 and TRBJ1-2, with D maybe TRBD1 (5 bases). V was trimmed by 5 bases and J by 1 base, leaving 17 bases between them. The CDR3 consists of 16 residues. Looked up from germline, CDR1 is SGHVS and CDR2 is FNYEAQ. The CDR3: CASSPFGGVSNYGYTF. The DNA of the CDR3 is TGTGCCAGCAGCCCTTTCGGAGGGGTCAGTAACTATGGCTACACCTTC.

The chain couples TRBV4-2 to TRBJ1-5, with D hard to call. The CDR3 sequence is 14 residues long. CDR1 LGHNA and CDR2 YNFKEQ come from the germline V gene. The V and J ends lost 1 base and 1 base respectively, with 5 bases between them. The CDR3 nucleotides read TGTGCCAGCAGCCAAGGGCAGAGCAATCAGCCCCAGCATTTT. Its translation is CASSQGQSNQPQHF.

The chain carries TRBV2 and TRBJ1-6; D might be TRBD1 (5 bases). Per germline, CDR1 SNHLY and CDR2 FYNNEI. The CDR3 has 16 amino acids. V was trimmed by 1 base and J by 1 base, leaving 8 bases between them. CDR3 loop: CASSEGGSSYNSPLHF. DNA of the CDR3: TGTGCCAGCAGTGAAGGGGGCTCGTCCTATAATTCACCCCTCCACTTT.

This clone was counted at least ten times. The chain has TRBV1 and TRBJ2-7; the table's D call, TRBD1, was not checked against the DNA. TRBV1 has pseudogene status. This CDR3 spans 14 amino acids. This CDR3 is CTSSQGRDRNEQYF. CDR3 nucleotide sequence: TGCACCAGCAGCCAGGGCAGGGATAGGAACGAGCAGTACTTC.

This rearrangement joins TRBV11-2 to TRBJ2-1; possibly TRBD1 for D (6 bases). CDR1 SGHAT and CDR2 FQNNGV come from the germline V gene. The CDR3 covers 11 residues. The V end lost 4 bases, the J end lost 9 bases, and 7 bases lay between the germline ends. Written as DNA, the CDR3 is TGTGCCAGCAGCTCAGGGGCTGAGCAGTTCTTC. It yields the protein CASSSGAEQFF.

The genes are TRBV11-3 and TRBJ2-2; D might be TRBD2 (6 bases). The CDR3 covers 16 residues. Trimming removed 5 bases at V and 0 bases at J, with 13 bases between. The germline V gene has CDR1 SGHNT and CDR2 YENEEA. The CDR3 here is CASSPFGGANTGELFF. The CDR3 nucleotides are TGTGCCAGCAGCCCTTTCGGCGGGGCGAACACCGGGGAGCTGTTTTTT.

The chain uses TRBV5-6 and TRBJ1-4; D call uncertain. Germline CDR1 reads SGHDT; CDR2 reads YYEEEE. The CDR3 runs 15 residues. With 4 bases removed from V and 5 bases from J, the gap between germline ends came to 15 bases. The CDR3 loop reads CASSRQVGVNEKLFF. The CDR3 DNA sequence: TGTGCCAGCAGCCGGCAGGTGGGAGTAAATGAAAAACTGTTTTTT. Drawing the rest from reference TRBV5-6 and TRBJ1-4, the complete variable domain is DAGVTQSPTHLIKTRGQQVTLRCSPKSGHDTVSWYQQALGQGPQFIFQYYEEEERQRGNFPDRFSGHQFPNYSSELNVNALLLGDSALYLCASSRQVGVNEKLFFGSGTQLSVL.

This chain connects TRBV9 to TRBJ2-1, with D possibly TRBD2 on 6 matching bases. There are 15 residues in the CDR3. Germline CDR1 reads SGDLS; CDR2 reads YYNGEE. V gave up 5 bases and J gave up 7 bases, with 19 bases separating them. This chain's CDR3 is CASRPGTPQGNEQFF. The CDR3 DNA reads TGTGCCAGCAGGCCCGGGACTCCCCAGGGAAATGAGCAGTTCTTC. The full variable domain, with the rest looked up from reference TRBV9 and TRBJ2-1, is DSGVTQTPKHLITATGQRVTLRCSPRSGDLSVYWYQQSLDQGLQFLIQYYNGEERAKGNILERFSAQQFPDLHSELNLSSLELGDSALYFCASRPGTPQGNEQFFGPGTRLTVL.

In the case of this clone: Mismatch with germline at one junction end may stem from a read error. The chain employs TRBV19 and TRBJ2-5; 9 bases line up with TRBD1. Germline V lookup: CDR1 LNHDA, CDR2 SQIVND (reference sequence). The CDR3 sequence is 15 residues long. The CDR3 DNA is TGTGCCAGTAGTTTAGACAGGGGGGAAGGAGAGACCCAGTACTTC. Its translation: CASSLDRGEGETQYF.

The rearrangement uses TRBV7-2 and TRBJ2-2, with TRBD1 matching over 8 bases. V trimming: 6 bases; J trimming: 1 base; junction bases outside the gene matches: 4. This CDR3 is built from 15 residues. Germline V CDR1 and CDR2: SGHTA, FQGNSA. The CDR3 spells CASRSGTGNTGELFF. CDR3 DNA sequence: TGTGCCAGCAGGTCCGGGACAGGGAACACCGGGGAGCTGTTTTTT.

J is TRBJ1-1 and V is TRBV2; D unclear. This CDR3 has 13 residues. V was clipped by 10 bases and J by 0 bases, with 12 bases between them. Germline lookup yields CDR1 SNHLY and CDR2 FYNNEI. As DNA, the CDR3 is TGTGCCACCCATGAGCTGATGAACACTGAAGCTTTCTTT. Translated, it gives CATHELMNTEAFF.

This clone was seen a handful of times. V and J are TRBV7-9 and TRBJ2-7, with 10 bases aligning to TRBD1. The ends lost 4 bases at V and 3 bases at J; junction bases unmatched: 3. The CDR3 length is 14 residues. CDR1 is SEHNR and CDR2 is FQNEAQ in the germline V gene (reference sequence). The DNA for the CDR3 is TGTGCCAGCAGCTCGGGGACAGGGGACTACGAGCAGTACTTC. It is translated as CASSSGTGDYEQYF.

This clone was observed a handful of times. The chain links TRBV11-2 to TRBJ1-3, with D hard to call. The CDR3 contains 13 residues. The V end was cut by 1 base, the J end by 5 bases, with 6 bases between. Germline assignment: CDR1 SGHAT and CDR2 FQNNGV. The CDR3 loop reads CASSLAGRNTIYF. The CDR3 nucleotides are TGTGCCAGCAGCTTAGCTGGCCGAAACACCATATATTTT.

The rearrangement links TRBV12-5 to TRBJ2-7; the match to TRBD2 covers 12 bases. The CDR3 length is 22 residues. The germline V gene encodes CDR1 LGHNT and CDR2 FRNRAP. After removal of 1 base from V and 2 bases from J, the junction contained 21 bases not matched to a gene. In DNA form, the CDR3 reads TGTGCTAGTGGTTTGGCCCTCAACCCGATACTAGCGGGGGGCCCCATTGCCTACGAGCAGTACTTC. Translating gives CASGLALNPILAGGPIAYEQYF. The variable domain in full, completed from reference TRBV12-5 and TRBJ2-7, reads DARVTQTPRHKVTEMGQEVTMRCQPILGHNTVFWYRQTMMQGLELLAYFRNRAPLDDSGMPKDRFSAEMPDATLATLKIQPSEPRDSAVYFCASGLALNPILAGGPIAYEQYFGPGTRLTVT.

The CDR3 DNA reads TGTGCCAGCAGCCAAGAAAAGCGGGGGGGCCCATTCCACGAGCAGTACTTC. Translated, it gives CASSQEKRGGPFHEQYF. The chain carries TRBV3-1 (or the pseudogene TRBV3-2) and TRBJ2-7; 10 bases are shared with TRBD2. This CDR3 contains 17 residues. The junction had 10 bases not matched to a gene; V was cut back by 0 bases and J by 5 bases. CDR1 LGHDT and CDR2 YNNKEL come from the germline V gene (reference sequence).

This clone was seen once. The chain uses TRBV19 and TRBJ2-1; 10 bases align to TRBD1. The V segment lost 7 bases and the J segment 8 bases; nucleotides outside the gene matches: 8. The CDR3 consists of 14 residues. The V gene's germline CDR1 is LNHDA and CDR2 SQIVND (reference sequence). The CDR3 loop reads CASKGTGARHEQFF. In DNA form, the CDR3 reads TGTGCCAGTAAGGGGACAGGGGCGCGTCATGAGCAGTTCTTC.

The genes are TRBV3-1 (or the pseudogene TRBV3-2) and TRBJ2-2, with 8 bases identical to TRBD1. The CDR3 totals 14 residues. Trimming cost V 2 bases and J 7 bases; bases outside gene matches: 3. Germline CDR1 reads LGHDT; CDR2 reads YNNKEL (reference sequence). CDR3 DNA sequence: TGTGCCAGCAGCCAACAGGGGGCGGACGGGGAGCTGTTTTTT. Its translation: CASSQQGADGELFF.

V and J are TRBV19 and TRBJ2-1; TRBD2 aligns across 10 bases. V gave up 6 bases and J gave up 7 bases; unmatched junction bases: 3. In germline, CDR1 is LNHDA, CDR2 SQIVND (reference sequence). This CDR3 has 13 residues. The CDR3 is CASRAGGRNEQFF. DNA of the CDR3: TGTGCCAGTAGAGCGGGGGGGCGGAATGAGCAGTTCTTC.

V gene TRBV7-6 combines with J gene TRBJ2-7; tentatively, D is TRBD1 (7 bases). Germline lookup yields CDR1 SGHVS and CDR2 FNYEAQ. The CDR3 contains 13 residues. V was clipped by 2 bases and J by 6 bases, with 11 bases between them. The CDR3 DNA reads as TGTGCCAGCAGCTTACGGCAGGGGGGCGAGCAGTACTTC. It specifies CASSLRQGGEQYF.

The chain has TRBV7-9 and TRBJ1-1; a weak D match, TRBD1 (6 bases). The CDR3 length is 12 residues. The germline V gene has CDR1 SEHNR and CDR2 FQNEAQ (reference sequence). The V gene lost 5 bases and the J gene lost 11 bases, with 15 bases spanning the gap. CDR3 nucleotide sequence: TGTGCCAGCAGCAAAGCGGGACAAAAGGCTTTCTTT. Translating it yields CASSKAGQKAFF. Filled out from reference TRBV7-9 and TRBJ1-1, the complete variable domain reads DTGVSQNPRHKITKRGQNVTFRCDPISEHNRLYWYRQTLGQGPEFLTYFQNEAQLEKSRLLSDRFSAERPKGSFSTLEIQRTEQGDSAMYLCASSKAGQKAFFGQGTRLTVV.